One sample yielded the 4 T cell receptor beta chains listed below, sequenced in a study of T-cell reconstitution after alpha-beta-depleted transplantation in children. The authors prepared the TCRbeta library with unique molecular identifiers. One entry per CDR3 protein results from TCRdb running MiXCR on the PCR reads. The sample yields a few hundred thousand distinct CDR3 sequences, around 16% seen once. The material was PBMCs from the stem cell graft donor, obtained from the stem cell graft. These receptors came from a human donor who donated a stem cell graft to a child with acute lymphoblastic leukemia.

This chain connects TRBV7-9 to TRBJ1-4, with D possibly matching TRBD1 (6 bases). From germline, CDR1 is SEHNR and CDR2 FQNEAQ (reference sequence). V was trimmed by 6 bases and J by 5 bases, leaving 13 bases between them. CDR3 length: 14 amino acids. CDR3 amino acids: CASRSRDKNEKLFF. DNA of the CDR3: TGTGCCAGCAGATCGCGGGACAAGAATGAAAAACTGTTTTTT.

The sample holds a few counts of this clonotype. The rearrangement joins TRBV9 to TRBJ2-7; TRBD1 matches at 8 bases. After removal of 3 bases from V and 0 bases from J, the junction contained 5 bases not matched to a gene. Germline CDR1 SGDLS, CDR2 YYNGEE. The CDR3 is 15 amino acids. This chain's CDR3 is CASSGRDRSSYEQYF. The CDR3 DNA sequence: TGTGCCAGCAGCGGACGGGACAGGAGCTCCTACGAGCAGTACTTC.

This clonotype was picked up one time. The chain recombines TRBV5-5 with TRBJ2-1, with a weak D call TRBD2 (6 bases). CDR3 size: 15 residues. The V end lost 6 bases, the J end lost 0 bases, and 13 bases lay between the germline ends. In germline, CDR1 is SGHKS, CDR2 YYEKEE (reference sequence). Here the CDR3 reads CASMSAGSSYNEQFF. The CDR3 DNA reads as TGTGCCAGCATGTCGGCGGGAAGCTCCTACAATGAGCAGTTCTTC.

The chain recombines TRBV12-3 or TRBV12-4 with TRBJ1-5; D is unresolved. Trimming cost V 3 bases and J 5 bases, with 11 bases left between them. CDR3 length: 14 amino acids. CDR3 sequence: CASSFRRTHQPQHF. As DNA, the CDR3 is TGTGCCAGCAGTTTTCGGAGGACCCATCAGCCCCAGCATTTT.